This T cell receptor beta chain was sequenced during a study of blood T cells in healthy people across ages. The CDR3 totals 14 residues. The germline CDR1 and CDR2 sequences are DFQATT and SNEGSKA (reference sequence). Each sample gave at least 7 million isolated PBMCs. Combining a sample-barcoded 5' primer with a J-beta primer mix, a second PCR ran for roughly 6 to 11 cycles. TCRdb itself ran the 5' RACE reads through MiXCR, one entry per CDR3 protein. The data hold around 320,000 distinct CDR3 sequences, with roughly a quarter observed a single time. This clonotype was observed a handful of times. The antigen is undetermined. Findings and limits, study-wide: Donors of long life had a larger count of naive CD4+ cells and greater diversity than aged donors.

Sequencing was done on a sample of blood. The chain has TRBV20-1 and TRBJ2-1, with TRBD2 identical over 7 bases. The closer fit of TRBJ2-7 to the DNA end suggests the J call may be wrong. The source is a woman in her seventies in good health. The CDR3 protein is CSAQGGSTLYEQYF. CDR3 in DNA: TGCAGTGCTCAGGGCGGGAGTACTCTGTACGAGCAGTACTTC.